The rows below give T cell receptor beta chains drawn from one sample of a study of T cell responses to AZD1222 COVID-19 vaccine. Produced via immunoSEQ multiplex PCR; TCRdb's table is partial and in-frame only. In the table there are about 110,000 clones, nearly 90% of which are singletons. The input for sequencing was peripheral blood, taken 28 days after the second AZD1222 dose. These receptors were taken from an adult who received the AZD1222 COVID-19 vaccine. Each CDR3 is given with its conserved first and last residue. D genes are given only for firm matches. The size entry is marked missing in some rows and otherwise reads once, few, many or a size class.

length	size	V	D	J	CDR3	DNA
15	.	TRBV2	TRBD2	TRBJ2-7	CASSVSVAGAYEQYF	TGTGCCAGCAGTGTCTCGGTAGCGGGGGCCTACGAGCAGTACTTC
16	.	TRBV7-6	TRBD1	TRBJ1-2	CASSLMNGTGEDGYTF	TGTGCCAGCAGCCTTATGAATGGGACAGGGGAGGATGGCTACACCTTC
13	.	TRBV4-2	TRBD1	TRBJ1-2	CASSQGQNYGYTF	TGTGCCAGCAGCCAGGGACAGAACTATGGCTACACCTTC
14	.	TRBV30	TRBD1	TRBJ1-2	CAWSASTGSYGYTF	TGTGCCTGGAGCGCCTCGACAGGGTCCTATGGCTACACCTTC
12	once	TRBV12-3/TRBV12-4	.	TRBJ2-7	CASSSGVYEQYF	TGTGCCAGCAGTTCCGGGGTCTACGAGCAGTACTTC
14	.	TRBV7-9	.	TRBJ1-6	CASSFPGRNSPLHF	TGTGCCAGCAGCTTCCCAGGGAGGAACTCACCCCTCCACTTT
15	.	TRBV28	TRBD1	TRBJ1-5	CASSPGTGGAQPQHF	TGTGCCAGCAGCCCCGGGACAGGGGGCGCCCAGCCCCAGCATTTT
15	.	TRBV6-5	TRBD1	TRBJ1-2	CASSSRSGGNYGYTF	TGTGCCAGCAGTTCACGGTCAGGGGGTAACTATGGCTACACCTTC
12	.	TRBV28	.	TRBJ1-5	CASRTGGQPQHF	TGTGCCAGCAGAACGGGTGGGCAGCCCCAGCATTTT
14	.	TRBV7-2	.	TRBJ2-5	CASSLHTGQETQYF	TGTGCCAGCAGCTTACATACCGGCCAAGAGACCCAGTACTTC